The 31 T cell receptor beta chains reported below all come from one sample, sequenced in a study of T cells expressing NK-cell markers. From its re-call of the 5' RACE reads, TCRdb lists each CDR3 protein once, without DNA. The sample includes about 120,000 distinct CDR3 sequences. Sequenced sample: blood T cells: a sorted CD56 or NKG2C T cell subset, CD4+ or CD8+ T cells, or bulk PBMC T cells (not recorded which). These receptors were obtained from a woman between 18 and 75 years old in good health.

The chain carries TRBV4-3 and TRBJ2-4; TCRdb calls TRBD2, which cannot be checked without DNA. The CDR3 is 20 residues long. The germline gives CDR1 LGHNA, CDR2 YSLEER. The chain's CDR3 is CASSQDLLAGSILAKNIQYF.

This chain connects TRBV6-1 to TRBJ1-1; the D call of TRBD1 rests on TCRdb alone, since no DNA is present to check it. Germline CDR1 and CDR2: MNHNS and SASEGT. This CDR3 contains 14 residues. This CDR3 is CASTPGGVWTEAFF.

V usage is TRBV27 and J usage is TRBJ1-6. There are 15 residues in the CDR3. Looked up from germline, CDR1 is MNHEY and CDR2 is SMNVEV (reference sequence). The CDR3 loop is CASSLRGGGSSPLHF.

This chain connects TRBV5-6 to TRBJ2-7; TCRdb names TRBD1, which stays unverified in the absence of DNA. Germline V lookup: CDR1 SGHDT, CDR2 YYEEEE. The CDR3 is made up of 12 amino acids. The CDR3 spells CASSGGGDEQYF. The full variable domain, rest sourced from reference TRBV5-6 and TRBJ2-7, is DAGVTQSPTHLIKTRGQQVTLRCSPKSGHDTVSWYQQALGQGPQFIFQYYEEEERQRGNFPDRFSGHQFPNYSSELNVNALLLGDSALYLCASSGGGDEQYFGPGTRLTVT.

The rearrangement uses TRBV7-2 and TRBJ1-1; TCRdb indicates TRBD1, and absent DNA this call remains unverified. CDR1 and CDR2 from the germline V gene are SGHTA and FQGNSA. The length of the CDR3 is 14 residues. The CDR3 spells CASSPWGPNTEAFF.

The CDR3 here is CSARDLVQGGETQYF. V and J are TRBV20-1 and TRBJ2-5; the D call of TRBD1 rests on TCRdb alone, since no DNA is present to check it. This CDR3 is 15 amino acids long. CDR1 and CDR2 from the germline V gene are DFQATT and SNEGSKA (reference sequence).

J is TRBJ1-4 and V is TRBV11-1; lacking DNA, the TRBD1 call made by TCRdb goes unchecked. CDR3 length: 18 amino acids. The germline CDR1 and CDR2 sequences are SGHAT and FQDESV (reference sequence). CDR3 in amino acids: CASSSSPGQGESSEKLFF.

The chain combines TRBV27 with TRBJ1-5; TCRdb names TRBD1, which stays unverified in the absence of DNA. Germline V gives CDR1 MNHEY, CDR2 SMNVEV (reference sequence). There are 12 residues in the CDR3. The CDR3: CASTTGVQPQHF.

The rearrangement links TRBV12-3 or TRBV12-4 to TRBJ2-1. The length of the CDR3 is 17 residues. This CDR3 is CASSFSGGRWSYNEQFF.

This chain uses TRBV12-5 with TRBJ2-1; TCRdb names TRBD1, which stays unverified in the absence of DNA. Germline V gene lookup returns CDR1 LGHNT and CDR2 FRNRAP. The CDR3 is made up of 11 amino acids. CDR3 loop: CASGLGDEQFF.

V is TRBV30 and J is TRBJ2-5; checking the TCRdb D call of TRBD2 is not possible without DNA. Germline V gives CDR1 GTSNPN, CDR2 SVGIG (reference sequence). There are 13 residues in the CDR3. CDR3 sequence: CAWEARGSETQYF.

This chain's CDR3 is CATWGGTSYGYTF. The V gene is TRBV25-1, the J gene TRBJ1-2; TCRdb calls TRBD1, which cannot be checked without DNA. Looked up from germline, CDR1 is MGHDK and CDR2 is SYGVNS. The CDR3 contains 13 residues.

CDR3 region: CASSIPPLGSNTGELFF. The chain couples TRBV19 to TRBJ2-2; TCRdb indicates TRBD1, and absent DNA this call remains unverified. Per germline, CDR1 LNHDA and CDR2 SQIVND (reference sequence). The CDR3 loop spans 17 amino acids.

V gene TRBV6-5 combines with J gene TRBJ2-1; TCRdb indicates TRBD1, and absent DNA this call remains unverified. Germline lookup yields CDR1 MNHEY and CDR2 SVGAGI. The CDR3 sequence is 19 residues long. The CDR3 loop reads CASSYSGQVGGPRLDEQFF.

The rearrangement links TRBV20-1 to TRBJ2-1; the TCRdb call, TRBD2, lacks DNA for checking. Germline V CDR1 and CDR2: DFQATT, SNEGSKA (reference sequence). The CDR3 is made up of 15 amino acids. This chain's CDR3 is CSARDGTSGVNEQFF.

The chain links TRBV28 to TRBJ2-3; TCRdb's D call of TRBD1 is untestable without DNA. From germline, CDR1 is MDHEN and CDR2 SYDVKM. There are 20 residues in the CDR3. CDR3 region: CASSRTRRQGGLSSTDTQYF.

The genes are TRBV4-3 and TRBJ2-2; the D gene TCRdb calls, TRBD1, cannot be checked with no DNA. Germline assignment: CDR1 LGHNA and CDR2 YSLEER. This CDR3 comprises 15 residues. The CDR3 loop reads CASSQGQGGAGELFF.

V gene TRBV20-1 combines with J gene TRBJ2-5; the TRBD2 assignment by TCRdb is unverifiable without DNA. Germline V gene data show CDR1 as DFQATT and CDR2 as SNEGSKA (reference sequence). The CDR3 loop spans 18 amino acids. This CDR3 reads CSARGAGLAAGFQETQYF.

V is TRBV11-2 and J is TRBJ2-3; TCRdb's assignment of TRBD1 cannot be checked, as there is no DNA. The CDR3 covers 15 residues. Germline lookup yields CDR1 SGHAT and CDR2 FQNNGV. The CDR3 is CASNRGGFSWDTQYF.

The rearrangement uses TRBV28 and TRBJ2-5; TCRdb proposes TRBD1, but this gene call is untestable without DNA. The germline gives CDR1 MDHEN, CDR2 SYDVKM. This CDR3 contains 17 residues. This chain's CDR3 is CASSLGTGTGGSETQYF.

The chain recombines TRBV15 with TRBJ2-3; TCRdb's D gene call, TRBD2, goes unchecked for lack of DNA. In germline, CDR1 is LNHNV, CDR2 YYDKDF (reference sequence). The CDR3 spans 19 residues. CDR3 region: CATSALAGGGRYESDTQYF.

This sequence joins TRBV3-1 and TRBJ2-4. Germline V gives CDR1 LGHDT, CDR2 YNNKEL (reference sequence). The CDR3 has 13 amino acids. The CDR3 protein is CASRRLGSDIQYF.

The genes are TRBV10-3 and TRBJ2-7. The CDR3 has 12 amino acids. Germline loops: CDR1 ENHRY, CDR2 SYGVKD. The CDR3 spells CAISEGMTEQYF.

The chain employs TRBV20-1 and TRBJ2-3; TCRdb proposes TRBD1, but this gene call is untestable without DNA. CDR3 length: 15 amino acids. Germline V gene data show CDR1 as DFQATT and CDR2 as SNEGSKA (reference sequence). The CDR3 reads CSARDRGINTDTQYF.

The rearrangement links TRBV19 to TRBJ2-2; TCRdb reports TRBD1, a call that lacks DNA to check it against. Germline lookup yields CDR1 LNHDA and CDR2 SQIVND (reference sequence). This CDR3 comprises 16 residues. CDR3 sequence: CASSINGGRGTGELFF. Full variable domain (rest looked up from reference TRBV19 and TRBJ2-2): DGGITQSPKYLFRKEGQNVTLSCEQNLNHDAMYWYRQDPGQGLRLIYYSQIVNDFQKGDIAEGYSVSREKKESFPLTVTSAQKNPTAFYLCASSINGGRGTGELFFGEGSRLTVL.

The gene calls are TRBV6-1 and TRBJ1-5; TCRdb lists TRBD1, though no DNA is available to test this call. The CDR3 length is 14 residues. Germline values: CDR1 MNHNS, CDR2 SASEGT. CDR3 amino acids: CASGGQSGGQPQHF.

The chain carries TRBV4-1 and TRBJ1-4. Germline V lookup: CDR1 MGHRA, CDR2 YSYEKL. This CDR3 is built from 14 residues. CDR3 residues: CASSPGRGGEKLFF.

The rearrangement uses TRBV25-1 and TRBJ2-1. CDR3 length: 17 residues. From germline, CDR1 is MGHDK and CDR2 SYGVNS. The CDR3 loop is CASSDEELGSSYNEQFF.

The V call is TRBV29-1, the J call TRBJ1-2; TCRdb selects TRBD1, and the lack of DNA leaves this call unchecked. The CDR3 consists of 13 residues. CDR1 is SQVTM and CDR2 is ANQGSEA in the germline V gene. CDR3 protein: CSVRDPDYYGYTF.

The CDR3 sequence: CASSLKDGTGSNYGYTF. The V gene is TRBV7-8, the J gene TRBJ1-2; TCRdb designates TRBD1, a call that cannot be tested without DNA. Per germline, CDR1 SGHVS and CDR2 FQNEAQ. The length of the CDR3 is 17 residues.

The rearrangement links TRBV12-3 or TRBV12-4 to TRBJ2-1; there is no DNA to check the TCRdb D call of TRBD2. This CDR3 is built from 12 residues. The CDR3 spells CASGSGRHEQFF.